The rows below give T cell receptor beta chains drawn from one sample of a study of blood T cell repertoires in COVID-19. Data came from immunoSEQ multiplex PCR; TCRdb stores just in-frame clones and leaves some out. The sample gives about 65,000 clones, about 81% of which show up once; about 16% is in the top ten. The specimen was peripheral blood. Receptor source: a man older than 75 with acute or convalescent COVID-19. CDR3s leave out the opening cysteine and the closing phenylalanine or tryptophan. For some rows the clone size is stated as once, few or many, or as a class when expanded; others skip it.

>TRBV6-5|once
ASTTRQEGSETQY
>TRBV6-5|few
ASSYSSNNEKLF
>TRBV3-1/TRBV3-2|-
ASRSSGGQETQY
>TRBV29-1|few
SVETLGREAF
>TRBV19|-
ASSHPGVPEAF
>TRBV5-1|-
ASSGLGGMNTEAF
>TRBV3-1/TRBV3-2|few
ASSPPREGPSGYT
>TRBV6-5|-
ASHRVLREKLF
>TRBV13|once
ASSPRGGVNTGELF
>TRBV9|once
ASTMWGQNYGYT
>TRBV19|few
ASRDRASEAF
>TRBV4-1|-
ASSHYSRRQGGNYGYT
>TRBV20-1|few
RIGGAQAF
>TRBV19|-
ASSIKDRGMSAKNIQY
>TRBV11-3|-
ASGQQGAGTEAF
>TRBV20-1|-
SARDAGKAF
>TRBV5-1|-
ASSLGTGGGTEAF
>TRBV4-1|-
ASSQGGEGTDTQY
>TRBV14|-
ASSQVGTYNSPLH
>TRBV3-1/TRBV3-2|-
ASSQSPGITQY
>TRBV29-1|once
SVKQGLGYGYT
>TRBV19|-
ASSVTSGRYEQY
>TRBV2|-
ASRGDSRGRAF
>TRBV6-1|-
ASSEGSSGGSLRGDTQY
>TRBV5-1|-
ASSTLAGGSYNEQF